This T cell receptor (beta chain) was recorded in a study of blood T cells in healthy people across ages. The V segment lost 0 bases and the J segment 7 bases; nucleotides outside the gene matches: 8. CDR1 and CDR2 from the germline V gene are DFQATT and SNEGSKA (reference sequence). The CDR3 loop spans 14 amino acids. The sample holds many counts of this clonotype. Combining a sample-barcoded 5' primer with a J-beta primer mix, a second PCR ran for about 7 to 12 cycles. A template-switch adaptor containing 12 random nucleotides labeled each cDNA molecule. Each CDR3 protein is one row after TCRdb ran MiXCR on the 5' RACE reads. This table has 1.5 million to 2 million distinct CDR3 sequences, roughly 30% appearing once.

The material sequenced was blood. The receptor comes from a woman in her 30s in good health. V gene TRBV20-1 combines with J gene TRBJ1-2, with 7 positions matching TRBD1. The CDR3 coding sequence is TGCAGTGCTAGAGACCCGACAGGGAGGGGTGGCTACACCTTC. It codes for CSARDPTGRGGYTF.